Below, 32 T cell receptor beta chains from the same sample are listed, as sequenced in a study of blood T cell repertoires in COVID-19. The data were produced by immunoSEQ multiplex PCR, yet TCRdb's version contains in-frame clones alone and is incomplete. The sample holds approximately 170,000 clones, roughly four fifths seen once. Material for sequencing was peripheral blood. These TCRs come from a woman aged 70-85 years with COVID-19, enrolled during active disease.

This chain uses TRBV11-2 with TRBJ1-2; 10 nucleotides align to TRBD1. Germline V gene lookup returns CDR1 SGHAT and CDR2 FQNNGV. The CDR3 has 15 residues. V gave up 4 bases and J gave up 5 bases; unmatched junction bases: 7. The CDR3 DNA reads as TGTGCCAGCAGCTCGACAGGGGGCCTGGGGTATGGCTACACCTTC. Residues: CASSSTGGLGYGYTF.

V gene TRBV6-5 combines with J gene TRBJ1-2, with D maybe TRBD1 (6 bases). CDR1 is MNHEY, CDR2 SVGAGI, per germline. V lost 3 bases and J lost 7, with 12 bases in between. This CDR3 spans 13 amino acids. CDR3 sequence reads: CASSYNRDGGYTF. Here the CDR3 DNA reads TGTGCCAGCAGTTATAACAGGGATGGTGGCTACACCTTC.

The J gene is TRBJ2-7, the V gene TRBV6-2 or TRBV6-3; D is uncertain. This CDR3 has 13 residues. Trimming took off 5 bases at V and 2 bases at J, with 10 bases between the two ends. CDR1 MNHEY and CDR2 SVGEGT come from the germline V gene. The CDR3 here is CASSPSQPYEQYF. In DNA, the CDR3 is TGTGCCAGCAGTCCCTCACAACCCTACGAGCAGTACTTC.

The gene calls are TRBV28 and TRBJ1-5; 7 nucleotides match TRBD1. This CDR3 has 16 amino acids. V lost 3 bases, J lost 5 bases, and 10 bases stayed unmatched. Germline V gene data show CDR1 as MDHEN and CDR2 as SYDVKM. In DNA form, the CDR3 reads TGTGCCAGCAGTTTGAGTCCCCCAGGGGGAGATCAGCCCCAGCATTTT. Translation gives CASSLSPPGGDQPQHF.

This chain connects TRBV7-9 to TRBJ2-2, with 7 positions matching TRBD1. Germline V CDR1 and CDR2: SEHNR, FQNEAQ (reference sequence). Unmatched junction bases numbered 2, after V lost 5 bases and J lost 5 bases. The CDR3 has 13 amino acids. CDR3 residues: CASSDRETGELFF. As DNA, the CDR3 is TGTGCCAGCAGCGACAGGGAGACCGGGGAGCTGTTTTTT.

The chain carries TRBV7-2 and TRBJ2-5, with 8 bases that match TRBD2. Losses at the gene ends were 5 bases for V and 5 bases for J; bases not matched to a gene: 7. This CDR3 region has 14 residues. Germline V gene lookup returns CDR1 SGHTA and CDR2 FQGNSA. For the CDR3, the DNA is TGTGCCAGCAGCCCGATCCAGCGGGGGGAGACCCAGTACTTC. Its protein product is CASSPIQRGETQYF. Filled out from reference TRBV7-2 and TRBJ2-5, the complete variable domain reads GAGVSQSPSNKVTEKGKDVELRCDPISGHTALYWYRQSLGQGLEFLIYFQGNSAPDKSGLPSDRFSAERTGGSVSTLTIQRTQQEDSAVYLCASSPIQRGETQYFGPGTRLLVL.

The CDR3 loop is CASSSHSGRAAGEQFF. The CDR3 DNA follows: TGTGCCAGCAGTTCACATAGCGGGAGGGCCGCGGGAGAGCAGTTCTTC. The genes are TRBV11-3 and TRBJ2-1; 11 bases are shared with TRBD2. The CDR3 is 16 amino acids. The V segment lost 6 bases and the J segment 10 bases; nucleotides outside the gene matches: 14. In germline, CDR1 is SGHNT, CDR2 YENEEA. The full variable domain, with the rest looked up from reference TRBV11-3 and TRBJ2-1, is EAGVVQSPRYKIIEKKQPVAFWCNPISGHNTLYWYLQNLGQGPELLIRYENEEAVDDSQLPKDRFSAERLKGVDSTLKIQPAELGDSAVYLCASSSHSGRAAGEQFFGPGTRLTVL.

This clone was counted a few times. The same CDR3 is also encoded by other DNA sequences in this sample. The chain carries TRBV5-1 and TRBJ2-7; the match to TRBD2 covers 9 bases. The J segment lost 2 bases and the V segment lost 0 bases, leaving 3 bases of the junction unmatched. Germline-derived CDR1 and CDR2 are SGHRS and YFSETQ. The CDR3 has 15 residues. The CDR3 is CASSLDAGGPYEQYF. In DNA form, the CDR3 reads TGCGCCAGCAGCTTGGATGCGGGAGGGCCCTACGAGCAGTACTTC.

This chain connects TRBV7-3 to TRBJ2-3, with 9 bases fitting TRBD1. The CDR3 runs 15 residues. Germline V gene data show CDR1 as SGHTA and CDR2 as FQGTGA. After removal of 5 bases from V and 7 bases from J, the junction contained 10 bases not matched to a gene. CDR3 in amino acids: CASSPWTGARNTQYF. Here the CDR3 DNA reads TGTGCCAGCAGCCCCTGGACAGGGGCTAGGAATACGCAGTATTTT.

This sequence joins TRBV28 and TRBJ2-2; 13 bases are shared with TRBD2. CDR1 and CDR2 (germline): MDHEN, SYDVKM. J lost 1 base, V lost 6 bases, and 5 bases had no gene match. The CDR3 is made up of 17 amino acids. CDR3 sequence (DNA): TGTGCCAGCAGGTCCAGACTAGCGGGAGGGAACACCGGGGAGCTGTTTTTT. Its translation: CASRSRLAGGNTGELFF.

The CDR3 loop is CASKLNRGGTEAFF. In DNA, the CDR3 is TGTGCCAGCAAATTAAATAGGGGAGGCACTGAAGCTTTCTTT. The gene calls are TRBV6-5 and TRBJ1-1; weak D call: TRBD1 (5 bases). This CDR3 spans 14 amino acids. Trimming took off 7 bases at V and 4 bases at J, with 16 bases between the two ends. From germline, CDR1 is MNHEY and CDR2 SVGAGI.

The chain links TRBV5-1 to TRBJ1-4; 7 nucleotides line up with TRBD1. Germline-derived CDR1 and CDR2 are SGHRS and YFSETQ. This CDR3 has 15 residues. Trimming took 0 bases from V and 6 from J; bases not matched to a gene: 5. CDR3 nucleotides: TGCGCCAGCAGCTTGGGACAGGGCAGGGATGAAAAACTGTTTTTT. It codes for CASSLGQGRDEKLFF.

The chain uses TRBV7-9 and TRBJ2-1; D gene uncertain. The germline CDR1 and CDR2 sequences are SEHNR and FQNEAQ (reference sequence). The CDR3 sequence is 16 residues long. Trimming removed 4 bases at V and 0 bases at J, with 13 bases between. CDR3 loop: CASSSSSASSYNEQFF. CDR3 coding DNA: TGTGCCAGCAGCTCATCCTCGGCTAGCTCCTACAATGAGCAGTTCTTC. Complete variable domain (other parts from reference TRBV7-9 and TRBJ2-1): DTGVSQNPRHKITKRGQNVTFRCDPISEHNRLYWYRQTLGQGPEFLTYFQNEAQLEKSRLLSDRFSAERPKGSFSTLEIQRTEQGDSAMYLCASSSSSASSYNEQFFGPGTRLTVL.

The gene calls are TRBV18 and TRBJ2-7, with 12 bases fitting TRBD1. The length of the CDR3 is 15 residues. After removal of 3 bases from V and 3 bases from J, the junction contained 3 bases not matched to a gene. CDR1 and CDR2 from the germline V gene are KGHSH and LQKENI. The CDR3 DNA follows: TGTGCCAGCTCACCTGGGACAGGGGGCAGCTACGAGCAGTACTTC. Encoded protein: CASSPGTGGSYEQYF.

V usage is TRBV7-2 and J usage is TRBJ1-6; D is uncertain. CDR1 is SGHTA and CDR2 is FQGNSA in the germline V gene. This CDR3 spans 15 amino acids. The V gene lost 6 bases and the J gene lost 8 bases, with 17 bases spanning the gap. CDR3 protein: CASSSGLPEYSPLHF. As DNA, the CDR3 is TGTGCCAGCAGTTCTGGCCTTCCGGAGTATTCACCCCTCCACTTT.

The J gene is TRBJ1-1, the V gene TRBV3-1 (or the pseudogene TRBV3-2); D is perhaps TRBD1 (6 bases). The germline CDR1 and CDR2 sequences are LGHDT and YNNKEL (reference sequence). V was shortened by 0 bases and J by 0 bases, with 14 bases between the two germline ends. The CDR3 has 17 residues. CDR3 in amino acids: CASSQDERTALNTEAFF. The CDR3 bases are TGTGCCAGCAGCCAAGATGAAAGGACAGCCTTGAACACTGAAGCTTTCTTT.

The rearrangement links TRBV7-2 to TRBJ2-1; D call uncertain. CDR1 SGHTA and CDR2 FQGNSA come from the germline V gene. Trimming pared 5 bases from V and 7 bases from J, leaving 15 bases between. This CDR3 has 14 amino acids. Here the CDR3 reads CASSLLSVVNEQFF. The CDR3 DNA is TGTGCCAGCAGCCTACTTTCTGTAGTAAATGAGCAGTTCTTC.

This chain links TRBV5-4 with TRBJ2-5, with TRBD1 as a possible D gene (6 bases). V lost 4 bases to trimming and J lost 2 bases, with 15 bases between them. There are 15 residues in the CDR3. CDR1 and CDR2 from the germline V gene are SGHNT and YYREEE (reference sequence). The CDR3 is CASSPEWGRQETQYF. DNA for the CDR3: TGTGCCAGCAGCCCCGAATGGGGGCGTCAAGAGACCCAGTACTTC.

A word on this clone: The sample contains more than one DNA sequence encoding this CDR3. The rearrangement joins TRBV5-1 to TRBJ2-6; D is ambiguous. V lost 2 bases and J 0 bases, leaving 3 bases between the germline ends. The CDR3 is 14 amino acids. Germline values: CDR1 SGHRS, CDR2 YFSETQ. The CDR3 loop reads CASSLYSGANVLTF. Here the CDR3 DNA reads TGCGCCAGCAGCTTATACTCTGGGGCCAACGTCCTGACTTTC.

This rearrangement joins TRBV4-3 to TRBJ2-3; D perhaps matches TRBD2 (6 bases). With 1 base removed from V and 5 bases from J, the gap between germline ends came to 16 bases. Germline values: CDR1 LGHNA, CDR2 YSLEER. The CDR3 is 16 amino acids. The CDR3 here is CASSQGPTGAIDTQYF. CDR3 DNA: TGCGCCAGCAGCCAAGGGCCCACGGGAGCAATAGATACGCAGTATTTT.

The CDR3 bases are TGTGCCAGCAGCTCCTCGGGGGTGGGGGAGCAGTACTTC. Translation: CASSSSGVGEQYF. The V and J genes are TRBV11-3 and TRBJ2-7, with a weak D call TRBD2 (6 bases). The CDR3 covers 13 residues. Germline CDR1 and CDR2: SGHNT and YENEEA. V lost 4 bases to trimming and J lost 7 bases, with 14 bases between them.

CDR3 nucleotide sequence: TGCAGTGCTAGTATAGTCAGGGTGCCCTACGAGCAGTACTTC. Its translation is CSASIVRVPYEQYF. J is TRBJ2-7 and V is TRBV20-1, with D perhaps TRBD1 (5 bases). Trimming took off 3 bases at V and 2 bases at J, with 14 bases between the two ends. CDR3 size: 14 residues. The germline V gene has CDR1 DFQATT and CDR2 SNEGSKA (reference sequence).

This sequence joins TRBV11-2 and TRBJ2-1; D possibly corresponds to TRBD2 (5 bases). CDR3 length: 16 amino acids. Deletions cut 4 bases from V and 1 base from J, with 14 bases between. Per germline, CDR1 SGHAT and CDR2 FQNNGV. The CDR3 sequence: CASSSIAGGSYNEQFF. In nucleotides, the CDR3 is TGTGCCAGCAGCTCAATCGCGGGTGGGTCCTACAATGAGCAGTTCTTC. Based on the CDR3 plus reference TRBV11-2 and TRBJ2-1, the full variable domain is EAGVAQSPRYKIIEKRQSVAFWCNPISGHATLYWYQQILGQGPKLLIQFQNNGVVDDSQLPKDRFSAERLKGVDSTLKIQPAKLEDSAVYLCASSSIAGGSYNEQFFGPGTRLTVL.

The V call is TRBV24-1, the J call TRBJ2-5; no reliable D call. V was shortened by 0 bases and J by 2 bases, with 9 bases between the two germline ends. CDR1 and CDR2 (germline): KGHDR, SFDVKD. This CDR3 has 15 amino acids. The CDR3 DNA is TGTGCCACCAGTGATTTGGCGACGACTCAAGAGACCCAGTACTTC. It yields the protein CATSDLATTQETQYF.

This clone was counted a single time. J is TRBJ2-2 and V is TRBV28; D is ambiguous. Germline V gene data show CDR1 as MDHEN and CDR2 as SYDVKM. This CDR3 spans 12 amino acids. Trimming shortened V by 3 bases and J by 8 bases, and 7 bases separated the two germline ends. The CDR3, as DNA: TGTGCCAGCAGTTTGTCCCTTGGGGAGCTGTTTTTT. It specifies CASSLSLGELFF. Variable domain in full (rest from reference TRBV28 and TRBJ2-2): DVKVTQSSRYLVKRTGEKVFLECVQDMDHENMFWYRQDPGLGLRLIYFSYDVKMKEKGDIPEGYSVSREKKERFSLILESASTNQTSMYLCASSLSLGELFFGEGSRLTVL.

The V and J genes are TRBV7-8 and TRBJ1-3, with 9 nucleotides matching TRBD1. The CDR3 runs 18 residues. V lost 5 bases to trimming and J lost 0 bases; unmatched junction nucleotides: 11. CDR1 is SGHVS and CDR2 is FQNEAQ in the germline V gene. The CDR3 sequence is CASSRRPGQGFSGNTIYF. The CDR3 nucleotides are TGTGCCAGCAGCAGGAGACCGGGACAGGGCTTCTCTGGAAACACCATATATTTT.

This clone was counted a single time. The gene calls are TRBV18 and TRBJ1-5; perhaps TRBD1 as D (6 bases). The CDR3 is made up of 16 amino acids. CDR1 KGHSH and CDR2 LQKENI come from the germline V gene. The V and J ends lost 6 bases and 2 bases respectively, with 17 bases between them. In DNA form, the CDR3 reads TGTGCCAGCTCCGACAATCGTCCAGGGGGCAATCAGCCCCAGCATTTT. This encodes CASSDNRPGGNQPQHF.

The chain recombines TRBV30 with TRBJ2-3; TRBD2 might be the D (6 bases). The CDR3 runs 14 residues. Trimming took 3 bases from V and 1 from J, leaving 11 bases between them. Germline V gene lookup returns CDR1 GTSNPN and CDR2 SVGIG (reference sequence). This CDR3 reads CAWRLPGGTDTQYF. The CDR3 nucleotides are TGTGCCTGGAGACTCCCGGGGGGCACAGATACGCAGTATTTT.

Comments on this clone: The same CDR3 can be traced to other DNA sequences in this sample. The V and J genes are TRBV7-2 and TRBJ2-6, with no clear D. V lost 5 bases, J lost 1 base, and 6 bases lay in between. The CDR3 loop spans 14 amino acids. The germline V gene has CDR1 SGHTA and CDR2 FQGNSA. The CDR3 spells CASSPSSGANVLTF. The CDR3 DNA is TGTGCCAGCAGCCCTTCGTCTGGGGCCAACGTCCTGACTTTC. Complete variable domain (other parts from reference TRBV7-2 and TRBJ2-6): GAGVSQSPSNKVTEKGKDVELRCDPISGHTALYWYRQSLGQGLEFLIYFQGNSAPDKSGLPSDRFSAERTGGSVSTLTIQRTQQEDSAVYLCASSPSSGANVLTFGAGSRLTVL.

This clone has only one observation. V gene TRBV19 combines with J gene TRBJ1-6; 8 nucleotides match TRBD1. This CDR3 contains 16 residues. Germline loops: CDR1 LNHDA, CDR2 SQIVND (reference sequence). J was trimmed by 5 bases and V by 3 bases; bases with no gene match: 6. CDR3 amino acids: CASSIQGALDNSPLHF. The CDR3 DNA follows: TGTGCCAGTAGTATCCAGGGGGCGTTGGATAATTCACCCCTCCACTTT.

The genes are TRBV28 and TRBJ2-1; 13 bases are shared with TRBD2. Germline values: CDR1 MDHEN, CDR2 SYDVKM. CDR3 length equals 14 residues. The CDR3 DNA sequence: TGTGCGACCCAATGGACTAGCGGGAGCCATGAGCAGTTCTTC. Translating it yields CATQWTSGSHEQFF.

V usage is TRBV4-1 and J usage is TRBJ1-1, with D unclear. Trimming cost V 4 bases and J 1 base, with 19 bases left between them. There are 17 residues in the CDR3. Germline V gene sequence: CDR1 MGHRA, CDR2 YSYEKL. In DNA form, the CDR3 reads TGCGCCAGCAGCCGGATACAAGGTCGGGAGACGAACACTGAAGCTTTCTTT. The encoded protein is CASSRIQGRETNTEAFF.